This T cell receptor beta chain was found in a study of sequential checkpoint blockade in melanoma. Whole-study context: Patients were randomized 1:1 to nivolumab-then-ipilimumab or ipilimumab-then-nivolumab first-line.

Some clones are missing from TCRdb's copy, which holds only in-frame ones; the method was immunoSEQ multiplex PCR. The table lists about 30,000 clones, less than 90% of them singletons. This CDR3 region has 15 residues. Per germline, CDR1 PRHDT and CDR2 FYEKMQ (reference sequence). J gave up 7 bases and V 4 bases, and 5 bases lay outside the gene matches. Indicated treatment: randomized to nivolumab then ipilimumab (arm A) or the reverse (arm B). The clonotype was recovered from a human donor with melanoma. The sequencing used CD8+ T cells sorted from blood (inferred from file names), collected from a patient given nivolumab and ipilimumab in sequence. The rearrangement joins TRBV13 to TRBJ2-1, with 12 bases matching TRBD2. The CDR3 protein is CASSSLAGGFNEQFF. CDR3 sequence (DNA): TGTGCCAGCAGCTCACTAGCGGGGGGCTTTAATGAGCAGTTCTTC.